What follows is one T cell receptor beta chain and its context. Its specificity is unknown. The sample originates from a study of beta chain features in type 1 diabetes. About the study: Cell yields, age and gender were similar between patients and healthy donors.

The germline CDR1 and CDR2 sequences are LNHDA and SQIVND (reference sequence). With V trimmed by 1 base and J by 2 bases, 2 bases remained unmatched. CDR3 length equals 15 residues. Naive, central memory, regulatory and stem cell-like memory cells within the CD4+ compartment were sorted using CD45RO/CCR7/CD25/CD127/CD95/CD27. The investigators reverse transcribed all of the isolated RNA, so they sequenced expressed TCRB transcripts. TCRdb's copy holds only in-frame clones and misses some; the assay was immunoSEQ multiplex PCR. The data contain roughly 330,000 clones, approximately 11% of them seen just once; the ten biggest clones take up 0.015%. Points from the study as a whole: Across all four CD4+ subsets, people with type 1 diabetes showed modestly shorter TCRB CDR3s. cDNA-based sequencing might over-represent cells highly expressing TCR.

The chain carries TRBV19 and TRBJ1-5, with 7 bases lining up with TRBD1. Sample: naive CD4+ T cells from blood. The TCR sequence derives from a woman aged 30 to 39 in good health. CDR3 nucleotide sequence: TGTGCCAGTAGTATAGGAGGGGGCGGCAATCAGCCCCAGCATTTT. Translating gives CASSIGGGGNQPQHF.